One and the same sample provided the 3 T cell receptor beta chains below, sequenced in a study of cytomegalovirus exposure and HLA in healthy donors. Use of 60 Vbeta and 13 Jbeta primers characterized the PCR. Using immunoSEQ multiplex PCR, the repertoire was profiled, and TCRdb retains in-frame clones only, with some absent. The sample lists 75,000 to 95,000 clones, 84% occurring once. The sequenced material came from PBMCs. All receptors derive from a woman younger than 30 in good health and CMV-seropositive.

The CDR3 DNA sequence: TGCAGCGCAGTGAAACCTTCGGAGACCCAGTACTTC. The encoded protein is CSAVKPSETQYF. The V call is TRBV29-1, the J call TRBJ2-5, with no clear D. Germline CDR1 and CDR2: SQVTM and ANQGSEA. V was pared by 7 bases and J by 5 bases, with 14 bases between. This CDR3 comprises 12 residues.

This chain connects TRBV7-9 to TRBJ2-7; the match to TRBD2 covers 10 bases. This CDR3 is 14 amino acids long. After removal of 4 bases from V and 4 bases from J, the junction contained 4 bases not matched to a gene. Germline V gives CDR1 SEHNR, CDR2 FQNEAQ (reference sequence). The CDR3 sequence is CASSSRTSGYEQYF. The CDR3 DNA reads as TGTGCCAGCAGCTCGAGGACTAGCGGTTACGAGCAGTACTTC. Drawing the rest from reference TRBV7-9 and TRBJ2-7, the complete variable domain is DTGVSQNPRHKITKRGQNVTFRCDPISEHNRLYWYRQTLGQGPEFLTYFQNEAQLEKSRLLSDRFSAERPKGSFSTLEIQRTEQGDSAMYLCASSSRTSGYEQYFGPGTRLTVT.

The chain combines TRBV10-1 with TRBJ2-7; 7 bases match TRBD1. J was trimmed by 0 bases and V by 7 bases; bases with no gene match: 6. CDR3 length: 14 amino acids. Germline lookup yields CDR1 WNHNN and CDR2 SYGVQD (reference sequence). The CDR3 spells CASTPDRFSYEQYF. The DNA for the CDR3 is TGCGCCAGCACACCGGACAGGTTCTCCTACGAGCAGTACTTC.